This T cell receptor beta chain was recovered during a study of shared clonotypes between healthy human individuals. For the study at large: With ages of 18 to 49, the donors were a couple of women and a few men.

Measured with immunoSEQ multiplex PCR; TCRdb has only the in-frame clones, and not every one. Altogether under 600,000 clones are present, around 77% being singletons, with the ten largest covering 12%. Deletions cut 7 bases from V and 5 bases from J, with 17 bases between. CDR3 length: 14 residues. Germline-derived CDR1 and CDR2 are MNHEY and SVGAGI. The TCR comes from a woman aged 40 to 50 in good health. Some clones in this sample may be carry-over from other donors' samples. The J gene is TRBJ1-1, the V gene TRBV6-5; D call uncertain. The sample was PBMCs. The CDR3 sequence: CASTDATIGTEAFF. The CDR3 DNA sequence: TGTGCCAGCACCGATGCTACCATAGGAACTGAAGCTTTCTTT.